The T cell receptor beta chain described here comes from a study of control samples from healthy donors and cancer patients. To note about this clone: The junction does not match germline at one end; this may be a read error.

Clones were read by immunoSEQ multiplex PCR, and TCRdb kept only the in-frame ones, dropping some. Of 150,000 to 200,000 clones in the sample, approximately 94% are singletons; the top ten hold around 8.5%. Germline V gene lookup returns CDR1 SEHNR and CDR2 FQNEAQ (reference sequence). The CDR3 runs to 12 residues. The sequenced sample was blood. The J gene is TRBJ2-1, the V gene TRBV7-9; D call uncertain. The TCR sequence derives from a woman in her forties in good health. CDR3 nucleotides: TGTGCCAGCAGAATAGCCACGGGTGAGGAGTTCTTC. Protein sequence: CASRIATGEEFF.